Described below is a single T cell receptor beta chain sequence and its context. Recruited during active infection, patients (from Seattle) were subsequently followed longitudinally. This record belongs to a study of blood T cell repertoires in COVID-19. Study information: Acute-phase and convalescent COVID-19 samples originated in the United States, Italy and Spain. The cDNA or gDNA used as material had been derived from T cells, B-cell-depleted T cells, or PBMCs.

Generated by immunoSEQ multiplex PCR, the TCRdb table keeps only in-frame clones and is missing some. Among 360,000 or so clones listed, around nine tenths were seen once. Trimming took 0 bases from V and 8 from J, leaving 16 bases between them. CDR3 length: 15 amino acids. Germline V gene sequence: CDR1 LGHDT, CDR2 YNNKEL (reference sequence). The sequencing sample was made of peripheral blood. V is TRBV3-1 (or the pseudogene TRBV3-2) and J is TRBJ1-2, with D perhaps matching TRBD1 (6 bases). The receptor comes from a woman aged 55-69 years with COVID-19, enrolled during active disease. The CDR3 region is CASSQDFGGARGYTF. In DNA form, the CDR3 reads TGTGCCAGCAGCCAAGATTTTGGGGGGGCGCGGGGCTACACCTTC.